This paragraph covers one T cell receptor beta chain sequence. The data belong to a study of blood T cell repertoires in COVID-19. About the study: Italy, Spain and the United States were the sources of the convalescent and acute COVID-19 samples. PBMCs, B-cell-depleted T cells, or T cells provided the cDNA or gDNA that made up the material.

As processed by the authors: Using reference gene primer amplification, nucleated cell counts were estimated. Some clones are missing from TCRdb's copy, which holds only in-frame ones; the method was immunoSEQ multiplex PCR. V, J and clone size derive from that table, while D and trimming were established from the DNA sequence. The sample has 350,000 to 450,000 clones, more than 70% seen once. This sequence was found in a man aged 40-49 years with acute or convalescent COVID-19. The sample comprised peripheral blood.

The CDR3 bases are TGTGCCAGCAGCTTGGCCGGGACAGGTTCTAAAGCTTTCTTT. It specifies CASSLAGTGSKAFF. V is TRBV7-2 and J is TRBJ1-1; TRBD1 agrees at 8 bases. V shed 3 bases, J shed 9 bases, and the junction held 9 bases outside the gene matches. Germline loops: CDR1 SGHTA, CDR2 FQGNSA. The CDR3 length is 14 residues.